This T cell receptor beta chain comes out of a study of persistence of HIV-infected CD4 T cells. V was trimmed by 5 bases and J by 6 bases, leaving 17 bases between them. In germline, CDR1 is KGHSH, CDR2 LQKENI. This CDR3 is 14 amino acids long. Study results and caveats: Antigen-responding cells were enriched for degenerate expanded CDR3beta sequences. TCRbeta richness was lower in CMV- and Gag-responding cells than in anti-CD3/anti-CD28-responding cells.

Stimulation used about 10 ug/mL lysate from CMV-infected fibroblasts. Sorting selected CD4+ T cells upregulating both CD40 ligand and CD69. CD4+ T cell counts exceeded 400 cells/uL; CMV serology was positive. About this clone itself: No antigen is known for it.

The immunoSEQ assay was version 4, run in survey mode. Sequencing used immunoSEQ multiplex PCR; TCRdb keeps in-frame clones, though not all of them. The sample has about 21,000 clones; about 80% are singletons. This clonotype originated in an adult man with HIV who was CMV-seropositive. The sequences come from CD4+ T cells sorted from PBMCs after roughly 19-hour stimulation, collected from a patient who received antiretroviral therapy. The J gene is TRBJ2-7, the V gene TRBV18; D could derive from TRBD1 or TRBD2 (5 bases each). CDR3 loop: CASSSEDTTGEQYF. In nucleotides, the CDR3 is TGTGCCAGCTCATCGGAGGACACGACGGGCGAGCAGTACTTC.